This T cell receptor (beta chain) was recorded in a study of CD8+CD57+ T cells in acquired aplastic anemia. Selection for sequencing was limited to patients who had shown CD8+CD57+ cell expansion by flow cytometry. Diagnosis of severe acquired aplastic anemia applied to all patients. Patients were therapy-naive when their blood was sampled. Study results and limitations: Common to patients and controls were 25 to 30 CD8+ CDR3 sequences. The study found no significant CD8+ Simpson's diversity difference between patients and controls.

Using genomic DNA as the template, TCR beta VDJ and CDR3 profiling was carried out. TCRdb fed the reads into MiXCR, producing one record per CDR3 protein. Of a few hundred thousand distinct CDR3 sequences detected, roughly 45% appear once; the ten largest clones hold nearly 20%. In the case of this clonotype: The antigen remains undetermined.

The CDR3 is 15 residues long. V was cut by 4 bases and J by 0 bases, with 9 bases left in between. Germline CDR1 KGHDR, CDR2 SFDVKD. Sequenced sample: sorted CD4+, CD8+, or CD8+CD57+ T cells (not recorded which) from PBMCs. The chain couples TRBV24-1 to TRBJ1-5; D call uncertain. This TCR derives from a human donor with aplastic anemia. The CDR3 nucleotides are TGTGCCACCAGTGAATCCTACGGTAGCAATCAGCCCCAGCATTTT. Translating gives CATSESYGSNQPQHF.